This passage covers 3 T cell receptor beta chains from one sample sequenced in a study of T cell changes during pregnancy in multiple sclerosis. Libraries were prepared by immunoSEQ multiplex PCR; TCRdb keeps only in-frame clonotypes and omits some of them. The sample lists about 98,000 clones, about 91% occurring once. The sample was peripheral blood, taken after pregnancy. Receptor source: a female donor in good health, enrolled as a control in a pregnancy study.

V is TRBV27 and J is TRBJ1-2; D is ambiguous. The CDR3 extends over 14 amino acids. Germline CDR1 and CDR2: MNHEY and SMNVEV (reference sequence). Trimming removed 5 bases from V and 2 bases from J, with 12 bases in between. The CDR3 spells CASSLPGGNYGYTF. CDR3 nucleotides: TGTGCCAGCAGTCTCCCGGGCGGGAACTATGGCTACACCTTC.

V is TRBV9 and J is TRBJ1-1; D unresolved. The germline V and J ends were trimmed by 3 bases and 5 bases, with 11 bases remaining between them. The length of the CDR3 is 13 residues. The germline CDR1 and CDR2 sequences are SGDLS and YYNGEE. CDR3 protein: CASSAERGTEAFF. The CDR3 DNA sequence: TGTGCCAGCAGCGCAGAGCGAGGGACTGAAGCTTTCTTT.

The chain is built from TRBV6-5 and TRBJ2-7; the match to TRBD2 covers 8 bases. Unmatched junction bases numbered 1, after V lost 10 bases and J lost 2 bases. The CDR3 totals 11 residues. CDR1 is MNHEY, CDR2 SVGAGI, per germline. The CDR3 region has the DNA TGTGCCACGCGGGGGGCCTACGAGCAGTACTTC. This translates into CATRGAYEQYF.